This passage covers 20 T cell receptor beta chains from one sample sequenced in a study of T cells in Graves' hyperthyroidism and ophthalmopathy. RNA transcripts served as the template for amplifying TCR beta CDR3 regions. First-round RT-PCR of the TCR CDR3 relied on the HTBI primer set. MiXCR, run by TCRdb on the multiplex PCR reads, gives a single entry per CDR3 protein. The sample lists about 250,000 distinct CDR3 sequences; 12% to 15% were seen once. The specimen sequenced was blood. Source of these receptors: a woman in her 50s with Graves' hyperthyroidism that later progressed to Graves' ophthalmopathy.

This clonotype showed up many times. This rearrangement joins TRBV7-2 to TRBJ2-3, with D tentatively TRBD2 (6 bases). This CDR3 contains 16 residues. Germline V gives CDR1 SGHTA, CDR2 FQGNSA. Trimming took off 5 bases at V and 6 bases at J, with 21 bases between the two ends. The CDR3 sequence is CASSPGRLSGADTQYF. CDR3 sequence (DNA): TGTGCCAGCAGCCCAGGAAGGCTTTCGGGAGCGGATACGCAGTATTTT.

The V call is TRBV6-1, the J call TRBJ2-7, with D possibly being TRBD2 (5 bases). The CDR3 has 13 residues. With 10 bases removed from V and 8 bases from J, the gap between germline ends came to 21 bases. Germline V lookup: CDR1 MNHNS, CDR2 SASEGT. The CDR3 DNA reads as TGTGCCACCCATAGCAGGAGGCCCGGGCAGCAGTACTTC. Amino acid sequence: CATHSRRPGQQYF.

There are many counts of this clonotype. The chain joins TRBV5-1 to TRBJ1-2; 10 bases are shared with TRBD1. With 1 base clipped from V and 6 bases from J, the junction kept 6 bases outside the gene matches. CDR1 and CDR2 (germline): SGHRS, YFSETQ. The CDR3 sequence is 15 residues long. CDR3 bases: TGCGCCAGCAGCTTGTCGACAGGGGGCGCGGATGGCTACACCTTC. Residues: CASSLSTGGADGYTF.

The chain links TRBV6-1 to TRBJ1-2, with 8 bases identical to TRBD1. Germline trimming cut 5 bases from V and 5 bases from J; bases unmatched to any gene: 7. Germline values: CDR1 MNHNS, CDR2 SASEGT. There are 14 residues in the CDR3. CDR3: CASSHLQGDYGYTF. Written as DNA, the CDR3 is TGTGCCAGCAGTCACTTACAGGGGGATTATGGCTACACCTTC.

This clonotype has a count of ten or more. This chain links TRBV7-2 with TRBJ2-5; the D gene could be TRBD1 or TRBD2 (5 bases each). Germline CDR1 SGHTA, CDR2 FQGNSA. The CDR3 loop spans 16 amino acids. V lost 4 bases to trimming and J lost 2 bases, with 17 bases between them. CDR3: CASSWAGRAKQETQYF. CDR3 in DNA: TGTGCCAGCAGCTGGGCGGGCAGGGCCAAACAAGAGACCCAGTACTTC.

This clonotype was observed a few times. The chain carries TRBV18 and TRBJ2-7; unclear D gene. Germline V gives CDR1 KGHSH, CDR2 LQKENI. This CDR3 contains 12 residues. Trimming took off 6 bases at V and 5 bases at J, with 11 bases between the two ends. DNA of the CDR3: TGTGCCAGCTCCTTCTCTGGGCACGAGCAGTACTTC. It yields the protein CASSFSGHEQYF. The full variable domain, completed using reference TRBV18 and TRBJ2-7, is NAGVMQNPRHLVRRRGQEARLRCSPMKGHSHVYWYRQLPEEGLKFMVYLQKENIIDESGMPKERFSAEFPKEGPSILRIQQVVRGDSAAYFCASSFSGHEQYFGPGTRLTVT.

There are many counts of this clonotype. The rearrangement uses TRBV29-1 and TRBJ1-1; 8 positions agree with TRBD1. V lost 6 bases to trimming and J lost 1 base; unmatched junction nucleotides: 4. The CDR3 spans 13 residues. The germline V gene encodes CDR1 SQVTM and CDR2 ANQGSEA. CDR3 amino acids: CSVAGQGNTEAFF. The CDR3 DNA sequence: TGCAGCGTCGCAGGACAGGGGAACACTGAAGCTTTCTTT.

There are many counts of this clonotype. V is TRBV9 and J is TRBJ2-7; D gene unclear. V lost 0 bases, J lost 0 bases, and 7 bases lay in between. The CDR3 extends over 14 amino acids. Germline lookup yields CDR1 SGDLS and CDR2 YYNGEE. In nucleotides, the CDR3 is TGTGCCAGCAGCGTAGGGGCGGACTCCTACGAGCAGTACTTC. The encoded protein is CASSVGADSYEQYF. The whole variable domain, remainder taken from reference TRBV9 and TRBJ2-7, is DSGVTQTPKHLITATGQRVTLRCSPRSGDLSVYWYQQSLDQGLQFLIQYYNGEERAKGNILERFSAQQFPDLHSELNLSSLELGDSALYFCASSVGADSYEQYFGPGTRLTVT.

This clonotype was recorded many times. V gene TRBV20-1 combines with J gene TRBJ2-2; 12 bases fit TRBD2. The CDR3 is 15 residues long. CDR1 DFQATT and CDR2 SNEGSKA come from the germline V gene (reference sequence). After removal of 2 bases from V and 8 bases from J, the junction contained 6 bases not matched to a gene. CDR3 sequence: CSARYLAGGVGELFF. CDR3 nucleotides: TGCAGTGCTAGATACCTAGCGGGAGGGGTAGGGGAGCTGTTTTTT.

The rearrangement links TRBV7-2 to TRBJ2-5; TRBD1 matches 7 bases. From germline, CDR1 is SGHTA and CDR2 FQGNSA. This CDR3 has 14 residues. Unmatched junction bases numbered 6, after V lost 5 bases and J lost 3 bases. CDR3 in DNA: TGTGCCAGCAGCGCCCCGGACAGGAAAGAGACCCAGTACTTC. Translating it yields CASSAPDRKETQYF.

This clonotype occurred many times. The chain is built from TRBV11-2 and TRBJ1-2, with D possibly matching TRBD1 (6 bases). The CDR3 runs 13 residues. Trimming removed 6 bases at V and 2 bases at J, with 10 bases between. Germline V gene lookup returns CDR1 SGHAT and CDR2 FQNNGV. For the CDR3, the DNA is TGTGCCAGCAGTCGGGACACCAACTATGGCTACACCTTC. The encoded protein is CASSRDTNYGYTF.

This clonotype has just a few counts. The chain carries TRBV25-1 and TRBJ1-4, with D possibly TRBD1 on 6 matching bases. CDR1 is MGHDK and CDR2 is SYGVNS in the germline V gene. V lost 6 bases, J lost 4 bases, and 18 bases lay in between. This CDR3 is 16 amino acids long. The CDR3 nucleotides are TGTGCCAGCAGAAAAGCAAGAGGGGGACATAATGAAAAACTGTTTTTT. It yields the protein CASRKARGGHNEKLFF.

The chain uses TRBV12-3 or TRBV12-4 and TRBJ2-3; 7 bases align to TRBD2. This CDR3 has 16 residues. Trimming took 2 bases from V and 7 from J; bases not matched to a gene: 12. This CDR3 is CASSLISGNLPNTQYF. The CDR3 coding sequence is TGTGCCAGCAGTTTAATAAGCGGGAACTTACCTAATACGCAGTATTTT.

In DNA, the CDR3 is TGTGCCAGCAGCTTATGGTCAACAGGGACCGGGGAGCTGTTTTTT. Translated, it gives CASSLWSTGTGELFF. This chain joins TRBV7-9 and TRBJ2-2; maybe TRBD1 (6 bases). This CDR3 is built from 15 residues. The germline CDR1 and CDR2 sequences are SEHNR and FQNEAQ (reference sequence). V gave up 2 bases and J gave up 5 bases, with 12 bases separating them.

The rearrangement uses TRBV5-4 and TRBJ2-2, with D perhaps TRBD1 (6 bases). Trimming took off 4 bases at V and 1 base at J, with 14 bases between the two ends. This CDR3 has 16 amino acids. Germline V gene sequence: CDR1 SGHNT, CDR2 YYREEE (reference sequence). The CDR3 here is CASSRPGHQNTGELFF. Here the CDR3 DNA reads TGTGCCAGCAGCCGCCCGGGACACCAGAACACCGGGGAGCTGTTTTTT.

This clonotype was observed many times. The rearrangement joins TRBV5-8 to TRBJ1-1; D call uncertain. V was pared by 0 bases and J by 6 bases, with 15 bases between. The CDR3 length is 15 residues. From germline, CDR1 is SGHTS and CDR2 YDEGEE. CDR3 amino acids: CASSLAVSREPEAFF. In nucleotides, the CDR3 is TGTGCCAGCAGCTTGGCCGTCAGTCGGGAGCCTGAAGCTTTCTTT.

This clonotype has at least ten counts. V gene TRBV5-1 combines with J gene TRBJ2-2; TRBD1 aligns across 8 bases. Germline V gene lookup returns CDR1 SGHRS and CDR2 YFSETQ. V shed 0 bases and J 6 bases; nucleotides not matched to a gene: 1. The CDR3 spans 14 residues. The CDR3 DNA is TGCGCCAGCAGCTTGGACAGGGGGGCCGGGGAGCTGTTTTTT. It is translated as CASSLDRGAGELFF.

This clonotype was counted ten times or more. The genes are TRBV18 and TRBJ2-7; D possibly matches TRBD1 or TRBD2 (5 bases each). The germline V gene encodes CDR1 KGHSH and CDR2 LQKENI. V lost 0 bases, J lost 7 bases, and 13 bases lay in between. CDR3 length equals 14 residues. The CDR3 DNA reads TGTGCCAGCTCACCACCCGAGGGGACGGGAGAGCAGTACTTC. Translation: CASSPPEGTGEQYF.

This clonotype was seen repeatedly, ten times or more. The J gene is TRBJ1-1, the V gene TRBV28; D is possibly TRBD1 (6 bases). CDR1 is MDHEN, CDR2 SYDVKM, per germline. V was cut by 7 bases and J by 4 bases, with 19 bases left in between. The CDR3 is 15 amino acids. CDR3 loop: CASTTRGQGFTEAFF. DNA for the CDR3: TGTGCCAGCACTACTAGGGGACAAGGGTTCACTGAAGCTTTCTTT. Together with reference TRBV28 and TRBJ1-1, the CDR3 gives the full variable domain: DVKVTQSSRYLVKRTGEKVFLECVQDMDHENMFWYRQDPGLGLRLIYFSYDVKMKEKGDIPEGYSVSREKKERFSLILESASTNQTSMYLCASTTRGQGFTEAFFGQGTRLTVV.

This clonotype was recorded many times. V and J are TRBV12-3 or TRBV12-4 and TRBJ2-7; TRBD1 matches 11 bases. This CDR3 spans 14 amino acids. The V gene end was trimmed by 1 base and the J gene end by 6 bases; junction bases not matched to a gene: 2. The CDR3 is CASSLGTGGAEQYF. CDR3 nucleotides: TGTGCCAGCAGTTTAGGGACAGGGGGCGCCGAGCAGTACTTC.